Listed below are T cell receptor beta chains from one sample, sequenced in a study of CD8+ T cells in alopecia areata. Measured with immunoSEQ multiplex PCR; TCRdb has only the in-frame clones, and not every one. The repertoire includes more than 11,000 clones, 58% of them detected once, and about a tenth sits in the top ten. The source material was skin, sampled at week 0. These receptors all stem from a human donor with alopecia areata. Each CDR3 is given with its conserved first and last residue. Fields, in order: D gene, J gene, clone size, V gene, CDR3 protein, CDR3 DNA. D genes are given only for firm matches. Some rows have no size entry. The others give once, few or many, or a class for an expanded clone.

TRBD2	TRBJ2-5	few	TRBV5-1	CASSTGLAEETQYF	TGCGCCAGCAGCACGGGACTAGCGGAAGAGACCCAGTACTTC
NA	TRBJ1-1	medium-sized	TRBV27	CASGPDTEAFF	TGTGCCAGCGGCCCGGACACTGAAGCTTTCTTT
NA	TRBJ2-2	once	TRBV7-9	CASSKSDHTGWTGELFF	TGTGCCAGCAGTAAATCCGACCACACAGGGTGGACCGGGGAGCTGTTTTTT
TRBD1	TRBJ1-5	NA	TRBV15	CATSRTDRGSNQPQHF	TGTGCCACCAGCAGGACGGACAGGGGTAGCAATCAGCCCCAGCATTTT
NA	TRBJ2-3	NA	TRBV5-1	CASSLDIRGGRGTDTQYF	TGCGCCAGCAGCTTGGATATCAGAGGGGGGAGAGGAACAGATACGCAGTATTTT
NA	TRBJ2-7	few	TRBV28	CASSCPVGHEQYF	TGTGCCAGCAGTTGCCCGGTGGGACACGAGCAGTACTTC
NA	TRBJ2-3	NA	TRBV4-2	CASSQVGPWYTQYF	TGTGCCAGCAGCCAAGTAGGCCCCTGGTATACGCAGTATTTT
TRBD2	TRBJ2-3	few	TRBV11-2	CASSGRSSGGAVNTDTQYF	TGTGCCAGCAGCGGCCGCTCCAGCGGGGGGGCTGTAAACACAGATACGCAGTATTTT
TRBD1	TRBJ1-2	NA	TRBV7-9	CASKLRQGYGYTF	TGTGCCAGCAAGCTGAGACAGGGGTATGGCTACACCTTC
NA	TRBJ1-5	NA	TRBV19	CASRDGTLNQPQHF	TGTGCCAGTAGAGACGGAACCCTAAATCAGCCCCAGCATTTT
NA	TRBJ2-7	NA	TRBV28	CASSFSLKGLSYEQYF	TGTGCCAGCAGTTTCTCTCTTAAAGGACTGAGCTACGAGCAGTACTTC
NA	TRBJ1-1	NA	TRBV6-5	CASSYFQMNTEAFF	TGTGCCAGCAGTTACTTCCAAATGAACACTGAAGCTTTCTTT
TRBD1	TRBJ1-2	NA	TRBV15	CATSRDPGQGSYGYTF	TGTGCCACCAGCAGAGATCCGGGACAGGGATCCTATGGCTACACCTTC
NA	TRBJ1-3	few	TRBV29-1	CSFRGSGNTIYF	TGCAGCTTCAGGGGTAGTGGAAACACCATATATTTT
NA	TRBJ2-1	NA	TRBV28	CASSSPRRGFYNEQFF	TGTGCCAGCAGCTCTCCCCGGAGAGGGTTTTACAATGAGCAGTTCTTC
NA	TRBJ1-2	few	TRBV10-3	CATQGHGYTF	TGTGCCACACAAGGGCATGGCTACACCTTC
TRBD1	TRBJ1-5	NA	TRBV5-1	CASSLTGENQPQHF	TGCGCCAGCAGCTTGACAGGGGAGAATCAGCCCCAGCATTTT
NA	TRBJ2-3	NA	TRBV11-2	CASSLDREGLSDTDTQYF	TGTGCCAGCAGCTTAGATCGTGAAGGCCTTAGCGACACAGATACGCAGTATTTT
NA	TRBJ1-1	NA	TRBV7-2	CASSAGSNTEAFF	TGTGCCAGCAGCGCCGGGTCGAACACTGAAGCTTTCTTT
TRBD1	TRBJ1-2	NA	TRBV6-1	CASSEGTGTGATIATF	TGTGCCAGCAGTGAAGGGACCGGGACAGGGGCCACCATCGCCACCTTC
TRBD1	TRBJ2-3	NA	TRBV30	CAWSVVDRERDTQYF	TGTGCCTGGAGTGTGGTGGACAGGGAAAGAGATACGCAGTATTTT
TRBD1	TRBJ1-1	NA	TRBV30	CAWSHRDRGRVEAFF	TGTGCCTGGAGTCATCGGGACAGGGGGCGTGTTGAAGCTTTCTTT
NA	TRBJ2-1	NA	TRBV5-4	CASSLAPGDNEQFF	TGTGCCAGCAGCTTGGCCCCCGGGGACAATGAGCAGTTCTTC
NA	TRBJ2-1	NA	TRBV7-9	CASSPRRGGYEQFF	TGTGCCAGCAGCCCCCGTAGAGGAGGATATGAGCAGTTCTTC
TRBD1	TRBJ1-3	NA	TRBV5-6	CASSLRQGPYAGNTIYF	TGTGCCAGCAGCCTCCGACAGGGGCCCTATGCCGGAAACACCATATATTTT
NA	TRBJ2-3	NA	TRBV4-1	CASSQDRGAGTDTQYF	TGCGCCAGCAGCCAGGACCGGGGGGCGGGCACAGATACGCAGTATTTT
NA	TRBJ2-3	NA	TRBV7-2	CASSLGYSGRQRDTQYF	TGTGCCAGCAGCTTAGGATACAGTGGGAGACAGAGAGATACGCAGTATTTT
NA	TRBJ1-6	NA	TRBV10-3	CAISESGSYNSPLHF	TGTGCCATCAGTGAGTCCGGCTCCTATAATTCACCCCTCCACTTT
TRBD2	TRBJ2-3	few	TRBV4-2	CASSDQRGRTDTQYF	TGTGCCAGCAGCGATCAGCGGGGGCGCACAGATACGCAGTATTTT
TRBD2	TRBJ2-3	NA	TRBV7-3	CASSLTPGGATDTQYF	TGTGCCAGCAGCTTAACCCCGGGGGGGGCCACAGATACGCAGTATTTT
TRBD2	TRBJ2-2	few	TRBV5-1	CASSFQAGRSNTGELFF	TGCGCCAGCAGCTTTCAAGCGGGGAGATCGAACACCGGGGAGCTGTTTTTT
NA	TRBJ1-3	NA	TRBV29-1	CSVEGQPSGNTIYF	TGCAGCGTTGAAGGGCAGCCCTCTGGAAACACCATATATTTT
NA	TRBJ2-6	few	TRBV2	CASRRSTAGANVLTF	TGTGCCAGCAGGAGGAGTACGGCTGGGGCCAACGTCCTGACTTTC
NA	TRBJ2-7	NA	TRBV7-3	CASFRAPPHEQYF	TGTGCCAGTTTCCGGGCCCCCCCCCACGAGCAGTACTTC
NA	TRBJ2-5	NA	TRBV4-1	CASSQEARGGETQYF	TGCGCCAGCAGCCAAGAGGCCAGGGGGGGGGAGACCCAGTACTTC
TRBD1	TRBJ2-2	NA	TRBV5-1	CAIDRGLGGELFF	TGCGCCATCGACAGGGGCTTAGGAGGGGAGCTGTTTTTT
NA	TRBJ2-7	few	TRBV4-1	CASSRSDRGSYEQYF	TGCGCCAGCAGCCGATCCGACCGCGGCTCCTACGAGCAGTACTTC
TRBD2	TRBJ2-5	few	TRBV28	CASSLMFGGGAGETQYF	TGTGCCAGCAGTTTAATGTTCGGCGGGGGGGCAGGGGAGACCCAGTACTTC
TRBD2	TRBJ2-3	NA	TRBV5-1	CASSSGLPEVDTQYF	TGCGCCAGCAGCTCGGGACTACCGGAGGTAGATACGCAGTATTTT
TRBD1	TRBJ1-1	medium-sized	TRBV6-6	CATRSGTGLTEAFF	TGTGCCACCCGATCCGGGACAGGGTTAACTGAAGCTTTCTTT
NA	TRBJ1-6	NA	TRBV19	CASSRAGGGANSPLHF	TGTGCCAGTAGCCGAGCTGGGGGTGGTGCTAATTCACCCCTCCACTTT
NA	TRBJ1-1	NA	TRBV18	CASSPQEGTEAFF	TGTGCCAGCTCACCACAGGAGGGCACTGAAGCTTTCTTT
TRBD2	TRBJ2-1	NA	TRBV4-3	CASSQTAGGTYNEQFF	TGCGCCAGCAGCCAAACGGCGGGGGGGACCTACAATGAGCAGTTCTTC
TRBD1	TRBJ1-2	few	TRBV29-1	CSVGDRVGYGYTF	TGCAGCGTTGGGGACAGGGTCGGCTATGGCTACACCTTC
NA	TRBJ1-4	few	TRBV7-6	CASSLAPGTGATNEKLFF	TGTGCCAGCAGCTTAGCGCCCGGGACGGGTGCAACTAATGAAAAACTGTTTTTT
NA	TRBJ1-1	few	TRBV5-4	CASSLEGGGNTEAFF	TGTGCCAGCAGCTTAGAAGGTGGGGGGAACACTGAAGCTTTCTTT
NA	TRBJ1-5	NA	TRBV7-4	CASSQTGACSNQPQHF	TGTGCCAGCAGCCAAACTGGGGCATGTAGCAATCAGCCCCAGCATTTT
NA	TRBJ2-5	NA	TRBV5-4	CASSLAPQETQYF	TGTGCCAGCAGCTTAGCGCCCCAAGAGACCCAGTACTTC
TRBD1	TRBJ2-7	NA	TRBV6-5	CATGDSYYEQYF	TGTGCCACCGGGGACAGTTACTACGAGCAGTACTTC
TRBD1	TRBJ2-7	few	TRBV4-2	CASSPRTGALYEQYF	TGTGCCAGCAGCCCGAGGACAGGGGCCCTATACGAGCAGTACTTC
NA	TRBJ2-1	medium-sized	TRBV7-3	CASSLTPTSGPNEQFF	TGTGCCAGCAGCCTTACACCAACCTCCGGGCCCAATGAGCAGTTCTTC
NA	TRBJ1-2	NA	TRBV5-6	CASSSGGRDYGYTF	TGTGCCAGCAGCTCGGGGGGGCGAGACTATGGCTACACCTTC
NA	TRBJ2-1	NA	TRBV27	CASSLLAWTFYNEQFF	TGTGCCAGCAGTTTACTGGCGTGGACGTTCTACAATGAGCAGTTCTTC
NA	TRBJ2-7	NA	TRBV11-2	CASSPRPVYEQYF	TGTGCCAGCAGCCCCCGGCCAGTCTACGAGCAGTACTTC
NA	TRBJ2-7	few	TRBV6-5	CASSYSFVQPYEQYF	TGTGCCAGCAGTTACTCTTTCGTACAGCCCTACGAGCAGTACTTC
NA	TRBJ2-6	NA	TRBV7-6	CASSLELLTF	TGTGCCAGCAGCTTAGAGCTCCTGACTTTC
NA	TRBJ1-5	NA	TRBV28	CASTEPPTADSNQPQHF	TGTGCCAGCACCGAACCCCCCACAGCCGATAGCAATCAGCCCCAGCATTTT
NA	TRBJ1-1	few	TRBV14	CASSQASGTMNTEAFF	TGTGCCAGCAGCCAAGCGTCAGGGACAATGAACACTGAAGCTTTCTTT
NA	TRBJ2-3	NA	TRBV5-6	CASSLTQGTDTQYF	TGTGCCAGCAGCTTGACCCAGGGCACAGATACGCAGTATTTT
TRBD1	TRBJ2-1	NA	TRBV11-2	CASGYPGQGAHNEQFF	TGTGCCAGCGGCTACCCAGGACAGGGTGCCCACAATGAGCAGTTCTTC